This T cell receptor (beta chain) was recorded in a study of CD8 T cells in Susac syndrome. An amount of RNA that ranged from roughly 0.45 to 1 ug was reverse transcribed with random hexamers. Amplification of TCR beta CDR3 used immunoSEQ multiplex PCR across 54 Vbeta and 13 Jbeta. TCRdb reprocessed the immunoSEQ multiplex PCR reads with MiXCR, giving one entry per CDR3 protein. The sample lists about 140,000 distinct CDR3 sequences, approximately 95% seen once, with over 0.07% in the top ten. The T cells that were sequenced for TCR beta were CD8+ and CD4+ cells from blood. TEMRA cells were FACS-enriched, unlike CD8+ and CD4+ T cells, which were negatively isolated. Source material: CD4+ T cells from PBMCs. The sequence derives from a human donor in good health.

CDR3 in amino acids: CAWSTGLAYEQYF. The CDR3 DNA reads TGTGCCTGGAGTACGGGACTGGCCTACGAGCAGTACTTC. The rearrangement links TRBV30 to TRBJ2-7; the D gene is possibly TRBD2 (6 bases). Per germline, CDR1 GTSNPN and CDR2 SVGIG (reference sequence). Trimming took off 2 bases at V and 2 bases at J, with 10 bases between the two ends. CDR3 size: 13 residues.